Listed below are T cell receptor beta chains from one sample, sequenced in a study of lymphopenia after photon versus proton radiotherapy. Here immunoSEQ multiplex PCR was the method, and the copy in TCRdb shows in-frame clones only, minus some. In the table there are tens of thousands of clones, 92% of which are singletons. Specimen: peripheral blood, collected from a patient treated with photon-based radiotherapy. Receptors were obtained from a woman in her thirties or forties with cholangiocarcinoma. The CDR3 runs from the conserved cysteine through the conserved F or W. Fields, in order: D gene, clone size, J gene, V gene, CDR3 protein, CDR3 DNA. The D gene is left open where the match is weak. The size field is filled for only some rows; it gives once, few, many or a size class.

D gene: NA
clone size: NA
J gene: TRBJ1-4
V gene: TRBV2
CDR3 protein: CASSEEGPGFGEKLFF
CDR3 DNA: TGTGCCAGCAGTGAAGAAGGACCGGGGTTCGGTGAAAAACTGTTTTTT

D gene: TRBD2
clone size: NA
J gene: TRBJ2-1
V gene: TRBV7-2
CDR3 protein: CASSLALAGSYNEQFF
CDR3 DNA: TGTGCCAGCAGCTTAGCACTAGCGGGATCCTACAATGAGCAGTTCTTC

D gene: NA
clone size: NA
J gene: TRBJ2-1
V gene: TRBV25-1
CDR3 protein: CASSESSFSYNEQFF
CDR3 DNA: TGTGCCAGCAGTGAATCGTCCTTCTCCTACAATGAGCAGTTCTTC

D gene: NA
clone size: NA
J gene: TRBJ1-1
V gene: TRBV5-1
CDR3 protein: CASSPDVRGPEAFF
CDR3 DNA: TGCGCCAGCAGCCCTGACGTAAGGGGCCCTGAAGCTTTCTTT

D gene: NA
clone size: NA
J gene: TRBJ2-1
V gene: TRBV6-4
CDR3 protein: CASSDSAGPYNEQFF
CDR3 DNA: TGTGCCAGCAGTGACTCGGCGGGGCCCTACAATGAGCAGTTCTTC

D gene: NA
clone size: NA
J gene: TRBJ1-1
V gene: TRBV5-1
CDR3 protein: CASSPRRGALEAFF
CDR3 DNA: TGCGCCAGCAGCCCCCGGCGGGGAGCCCTTGAAGCTTTCTTT

D gene: TRBD1
clone size: NA
J gene: TRBJ1-2
V gene: TRBV5-1
CDR3 protein: CASTLGQGVGYGYTF
CDR3 DNA: TGCGCCAGCACCCTGGGACAGGGGGTAGGCTATGGCTACACCTTC

D gene: TRBD2
clone size: NA
J gene: TRBJ2-5
V gene: TRBV15
CDR3 protein: CATSGGLAGGLYQETQYF
CDR3 DNA: TGTGCCACCAGCGGCGGACTAGCGGGGGGCCTGTACCAAGAGACCCAGTACTTC

D gene: NA
clone size: NA
J gene: TRBJ1-6
V gene: TRBV21-1
CDR3 protein: CASSTGDRDTSPLHF
CDR3 DNA: TGTGCCAGCAGTACAGGGGACAGGGATACTTCACCCCTCCACTTT

D gene: TRBD1
clone size: NA
J gene: TRBJ1-3
V gene: TRBV5-5
CDR3 protein: CASSSGQGYSGNTIYF
CDR3 DNA: TGTGCCAGCAGCTCAGGACAGGGTTACTCTGGAAACACCATATATTTT

D gene: TRBD1
clone size: NA
J gene: TRBJ1-2
V gene: TRBV7-9
CDR3 protein: CASSLGLDRANYGYTF
CDR3 DNA: TGTGCCAGCAGCTTGGGGCTGGACAGGGCTAACTATGGCTACACCTTC

D gene: TRBD1
clone size: NA
J gene: TRBJ2-1
V gene: TRBV10-3
CDR3 protein: CAISIQGEHNEQFF
CDR3 DNA: TGTGCCATCAGTATCCAGGGGGAGCACAATGAGCAGTTCTTC

D gene: NA
clone size: NA
J gene: TRBJ1-6
V gene: TRBV6-1
CDR3 protein: CASIPRTSYSPLHF
CDR3 DNA: TGTGCCAGCATCCCACGGACAAGCTATTCACCCCTCCACTTT

D gene: TRBD1
clone size: NA
J gene: TRBJ1-3
V gene: TRBV6-6
CDR3 protein: CASAGGAGNTIYF
CDR3 DNA: TGTGCCAGTGCAGGGGGAGCTGGAAACACCATATATTTT

D gene: TRBD2
clone size: NA
J gene: TRBJ2-2
V gene: TRBV19
CDR3 protein: CASSIDAVAGVANTGELFF
CDR3 DNA: TGTGCCAGTAGTATAGATGCGGTAGCGGGGGTAGCGAACACCGGGGAGCTGTTTTTT

D gene: NA
clone size: NA
J gene: TRBJ1-2
V gene: TRBV29-1
CDR3 protein: CSVEAGWNYGYTF
CDR3 DNA: TGCAGCGTTGAGGCAGGTTGGAACTATGGCTACACCTTC

D gene: TRBD2
clone size: NA
J gene: TRBJ2-3
V gene: TRBV6-1
CDR3 protein: CASIKKTSGTDTQYF
CDR3 DNA: TGTGCCAGCATCAAAAAGACTAGCGGCACAGATACGCAGTATTTT

D gene: NA
clone size: NA
J gene: TRBJ1-2
V gene: TRBV29-1
CDR3 protein: CSVARSNYGYTF
CDR3 DNA: TGCAGCGTTGCTCGGTCTAACTATGGCTACACCTTC

D gene: NA
clone size: NA
J gene: TRBJ1-2
V gene: TRBV30
CDR3 protein: CAIANSGAINYGYTF
CDR3 DNA: TGTGCCATTGCTAATTCGGGAGCGATAAACTATGGCTACACCTTC

D gene: TRBD1
clone size: NA
J gene: TRBJ2-3
V gene: TRBV30
CDR3 protein: CAWSRQGAVDTQYF
CDR3 DNA: TGTGCCTGGAGTCGGCAGGGGGCAGTAGATACGCAGTATTTT

D gene: TRBD1
clone size: NA
J gene: TRBJ2-1
V gene: TRBV29-1
CDR3 protein: CSAAQGMGEQFF
CDR3 DNA: TGCAGCGCCGCACAGGGGATGGGTGAGCAGTTCTTC

D gene: NA
clone size: NA
J gene: TRBJ1-4
V gene: TRBV7-2
CDR3 protein: CASSPLGGKLFF
CDR3 DNA: TGTGCCAGCAGCCCCCTGGGGGGAAAACTGTTTTTT

D gene: NA
clone size: NA
J gene: TRBJ1-1
V gene: TRBV6-1
CDR3 protein: CASSEWNTEAFF
CDR3 DNA: TGTGCCAGCAGTGAATGGAACACTGAAGCTTTCTTT

D gene: NA
clone size: NA
J gene: TRBJ1-2
V gene: TRBV29-1
CDR3 protein: CSVETGTYGYTF
CDR3 DNA: TGCAGCGTTGAAACAGGGACCTATGGCTACACCTTC

D gene: NA
clone size: NA
J gene: TRBJ2-2
V gene: TRBV4-3
CDR3 protein: CASSQVQGSPNTGELFF
CDR3 DNA: TGCGCCAGCAGCCAAGTCCAGGGGTCCCCGAACACCGGGGAGCTGTTTTTT

D gene: NA
clone size: medium-sized
J gene: TRBJ1-2
V gene: TRBV4-1
CDR3 protein: CASSLTVNYGYTF
CDR3 DNA: TGCGCCAGCAGCCTGACAGTAAACTATGGCTACACCTTC

D gene: NA
clone size: NA
J gene: TRBJ1-5
V gene: TRBV28
CDR3 protein: CASSYPGGRVRDQPQHF
CDR3 DNA: TGTGCCAGCAGTTACCCCGGGGGAAGGGTTAGAGATCAGCCCCAGCATTTT

D gene: NA
clone size: NA
J gene: TRBJ1-4
V gene: TRBV19
CDR3 protein: CASVSHRDGGEKLFF
CDR3 DNA: TGTGCCAGTGTTTCACACAGGGACGGTGGTGAAAAACTGTTTTTT

D gene: NA
clone size: NA
J gene: TRBJ1-1
V gene: TRBV27
CDR3 protein: CASSLRTGRDTEAFF
CDR3 DNA: TGTGCCAGCAGTTTACGAACGGGAAGGGACACTGAAGCTTTCTTT

D gene: NA
clone size: few
J gene: TRBJ1-5
V gene: TRBV5-8
CDR3 protein: CASFPGGSYQPQHF
CDR3 DNA: TGTGCCAGCTTCCCGGGGGGGAGCTATCAGCCCCAGCATTTT

D gene: NA
clone size: NA
J gene: TRBJ1-4
V gene: TRBV6-1
CDR3 protein: CASSSNRGEYEKLFF
CDR3 DNA: TGTGCCAGCTCCTCGAATAGGGGGGAGTATGAAAAACTGTTTTTT

D gene: NA
clone size: once
J gene: TRBJ1-1
V gene: TRBV9
CDR3 protein: CASSAGTGGEAFF
CDR3 DNA: TGTGCCAGCAGCGCCGGGACGGGGGGTGAAGCTTTCTTT